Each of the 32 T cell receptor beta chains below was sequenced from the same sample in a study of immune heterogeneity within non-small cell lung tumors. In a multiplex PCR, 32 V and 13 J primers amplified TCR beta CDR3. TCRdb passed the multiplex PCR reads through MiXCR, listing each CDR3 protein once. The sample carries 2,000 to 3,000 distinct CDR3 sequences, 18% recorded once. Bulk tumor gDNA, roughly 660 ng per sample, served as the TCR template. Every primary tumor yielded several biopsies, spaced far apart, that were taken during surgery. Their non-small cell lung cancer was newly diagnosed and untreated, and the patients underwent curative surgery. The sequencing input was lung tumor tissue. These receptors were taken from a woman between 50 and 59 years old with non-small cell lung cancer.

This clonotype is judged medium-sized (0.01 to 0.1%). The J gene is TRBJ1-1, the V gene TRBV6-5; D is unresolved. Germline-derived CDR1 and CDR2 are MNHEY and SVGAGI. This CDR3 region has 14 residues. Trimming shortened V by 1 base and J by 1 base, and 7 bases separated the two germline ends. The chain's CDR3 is CASSYWEGNTEAFF. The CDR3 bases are TGTGCCAGCAGTTACTGGGAGGGGAACACTGAAGCTTTCTTT.

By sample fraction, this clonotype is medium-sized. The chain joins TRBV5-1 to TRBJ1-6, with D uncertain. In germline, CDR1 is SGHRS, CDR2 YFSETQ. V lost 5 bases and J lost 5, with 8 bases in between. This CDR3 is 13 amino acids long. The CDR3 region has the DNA TGCGCCAGCAGTCCACAGAATAATTCACCCCTCCACTTT. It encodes CASSPQNNSPLHF.

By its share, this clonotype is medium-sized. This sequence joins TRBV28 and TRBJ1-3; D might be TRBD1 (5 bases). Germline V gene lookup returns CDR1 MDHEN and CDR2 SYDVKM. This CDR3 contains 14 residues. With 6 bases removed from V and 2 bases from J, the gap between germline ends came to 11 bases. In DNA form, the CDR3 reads TGTGCCAGCAGACAATACAGGACTGGAAACACCATATATTTT. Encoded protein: CASRQYRTGNTIYF.

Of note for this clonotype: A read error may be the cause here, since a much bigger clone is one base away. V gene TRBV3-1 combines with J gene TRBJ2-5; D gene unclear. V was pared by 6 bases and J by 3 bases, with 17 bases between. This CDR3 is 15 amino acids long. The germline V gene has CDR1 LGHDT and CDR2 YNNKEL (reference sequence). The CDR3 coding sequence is TGTGCCAGCAGACAGAGAGGTGGCGCGAAAGAGACCCAGTACTTC. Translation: CASRQRGGAKETQYF.

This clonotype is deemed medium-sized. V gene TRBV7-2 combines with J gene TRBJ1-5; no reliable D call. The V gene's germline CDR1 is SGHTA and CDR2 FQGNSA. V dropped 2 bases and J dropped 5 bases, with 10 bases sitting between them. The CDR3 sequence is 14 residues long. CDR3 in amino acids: CASSLTVGYQPQHF. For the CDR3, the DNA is TGTGCCAGCAGCTTAACCGTAGGATATCAGCCCCAGCATTTT.

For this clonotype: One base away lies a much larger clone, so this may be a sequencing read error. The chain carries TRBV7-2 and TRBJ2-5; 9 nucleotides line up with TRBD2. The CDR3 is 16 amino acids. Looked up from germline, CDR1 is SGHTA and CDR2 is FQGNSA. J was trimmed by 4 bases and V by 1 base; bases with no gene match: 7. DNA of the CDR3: TGTGCCAGCAGCTTAGGTTCTAGCGGGGCCCGAGAGACCCAGTACTTC. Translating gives CASSLGSSGARETQYF.

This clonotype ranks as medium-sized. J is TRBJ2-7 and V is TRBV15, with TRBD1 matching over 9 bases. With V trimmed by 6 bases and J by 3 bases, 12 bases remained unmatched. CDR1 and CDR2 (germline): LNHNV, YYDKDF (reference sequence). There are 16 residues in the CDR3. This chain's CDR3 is CATSWTGTGTHYEQYF. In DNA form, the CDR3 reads TGTGCCACCAGTTGGACCGGGACAGGGACCCACTACGAGCAGTACTTC. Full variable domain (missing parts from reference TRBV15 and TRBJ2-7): DAMVIQNPRYQVTQFGKPVTLSCSQTLNHNVMYWYQQKSSQAPKLLFHYYDKDFNNEADTPDNFQSRRPNTSFCFLDIRSPGLGDTAMYLCATSWTGTGTHYEQYFGPGTRLTVT.

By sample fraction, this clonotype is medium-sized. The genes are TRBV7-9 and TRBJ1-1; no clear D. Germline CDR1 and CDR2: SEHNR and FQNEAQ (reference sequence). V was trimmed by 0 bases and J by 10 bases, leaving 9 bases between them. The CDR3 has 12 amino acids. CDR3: CASSLAPEGAFF. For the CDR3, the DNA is TGTGCCAGCAGCTTAGCCCCCGAGGGAGCTTTCTTT.

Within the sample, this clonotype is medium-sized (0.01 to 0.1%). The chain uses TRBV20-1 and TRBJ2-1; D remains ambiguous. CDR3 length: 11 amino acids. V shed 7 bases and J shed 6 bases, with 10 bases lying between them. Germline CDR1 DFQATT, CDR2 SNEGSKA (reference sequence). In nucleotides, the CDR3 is TGCAGTGTGGCGACCCCCAATGAGCAGTTCTTC. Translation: CSVATPNEQFF.

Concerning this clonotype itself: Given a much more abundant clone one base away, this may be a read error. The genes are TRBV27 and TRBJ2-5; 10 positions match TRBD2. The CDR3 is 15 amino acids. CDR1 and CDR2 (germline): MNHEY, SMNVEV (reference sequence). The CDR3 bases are TGTGCCAGCAGGTCTAGCGGGAGTCGGGGAGAGACCCATTACTTC. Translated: CASRSSGSRGETHYF.

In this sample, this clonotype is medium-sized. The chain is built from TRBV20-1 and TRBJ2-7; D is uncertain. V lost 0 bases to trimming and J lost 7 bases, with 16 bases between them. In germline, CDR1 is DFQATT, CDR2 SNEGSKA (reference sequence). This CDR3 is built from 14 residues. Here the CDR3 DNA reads TGCAGTGCTAGAGATGAAGGGCTAGTCGGAGAGCAGTACTTC. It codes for CSARDEGLVGEQYF.

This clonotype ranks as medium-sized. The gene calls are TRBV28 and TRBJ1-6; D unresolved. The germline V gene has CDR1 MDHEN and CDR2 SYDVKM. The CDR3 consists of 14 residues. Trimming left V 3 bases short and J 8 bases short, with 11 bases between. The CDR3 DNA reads TGTGCCAGCAGTTTTTCAACGTACCATTCACCCCTCCACTTT. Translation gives CASSFSTYHSPLHF.

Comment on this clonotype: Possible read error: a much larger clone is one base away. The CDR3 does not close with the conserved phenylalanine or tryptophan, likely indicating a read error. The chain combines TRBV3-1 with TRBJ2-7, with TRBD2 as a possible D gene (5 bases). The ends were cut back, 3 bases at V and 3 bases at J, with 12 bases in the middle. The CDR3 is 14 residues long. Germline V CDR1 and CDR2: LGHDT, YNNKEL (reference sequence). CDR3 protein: CASSQGDIRYEQYL. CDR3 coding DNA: TGTGCCAGCAGCCAGGGAGACATTCGCTACGAGCAGTACTTG.

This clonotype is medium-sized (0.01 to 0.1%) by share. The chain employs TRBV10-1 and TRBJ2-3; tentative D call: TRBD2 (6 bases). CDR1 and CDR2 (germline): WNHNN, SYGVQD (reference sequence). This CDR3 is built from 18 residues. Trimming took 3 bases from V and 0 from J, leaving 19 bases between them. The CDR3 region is CASSEIISGNPSTDTQYF. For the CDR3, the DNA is TGCGCCAGCAGTGAAATAATTAGCGGAAATCCTAGCACAGATACGCAGTATTTT.

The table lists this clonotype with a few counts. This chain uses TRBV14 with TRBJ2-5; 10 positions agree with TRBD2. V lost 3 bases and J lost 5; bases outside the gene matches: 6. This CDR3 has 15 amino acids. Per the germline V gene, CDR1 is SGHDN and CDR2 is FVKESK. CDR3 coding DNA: TGTGCCAGCAGCCAGGTCAGCGGGGGGGCGGAGACCCAGTACTTC. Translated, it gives CASSQVSGGAETQYF.

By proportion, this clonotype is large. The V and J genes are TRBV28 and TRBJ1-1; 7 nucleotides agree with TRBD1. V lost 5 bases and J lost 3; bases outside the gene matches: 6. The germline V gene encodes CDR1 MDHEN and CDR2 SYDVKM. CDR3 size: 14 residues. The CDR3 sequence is CASSDRDRHTEAFF. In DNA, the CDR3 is TGTGCCAGCAGTGATCGGGACAGACACACTGAAGCTTTCTTT. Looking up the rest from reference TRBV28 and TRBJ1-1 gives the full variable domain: DVKVTQSSRYLVKRTGEKVFLECVQDMDHENMFWYRQDPGLGLRLIYFSYDVKMKEKGDIPEGYSVSREKKERFSLILESASTNQTSMYLCASSDRDRHTEAFFGQGTRLTVV.

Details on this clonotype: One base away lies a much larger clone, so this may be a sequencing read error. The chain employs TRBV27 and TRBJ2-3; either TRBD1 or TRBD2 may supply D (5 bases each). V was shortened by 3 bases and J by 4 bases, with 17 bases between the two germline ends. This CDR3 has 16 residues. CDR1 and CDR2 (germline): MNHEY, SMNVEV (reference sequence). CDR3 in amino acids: CASSFGAARGADTQYF. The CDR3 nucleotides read TGTGCCAGCAGTTTCGGGGCTGCGAGAGGGGCAGATACGCAGTATTTT.

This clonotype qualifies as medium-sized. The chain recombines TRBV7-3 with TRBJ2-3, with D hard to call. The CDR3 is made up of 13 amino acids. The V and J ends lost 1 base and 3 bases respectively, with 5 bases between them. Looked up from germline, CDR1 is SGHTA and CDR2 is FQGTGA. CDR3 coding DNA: TGTGCCAGCAGCTTAATGGGTACAGATACGCAGTATTTT. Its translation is CASSLMGTDTQYF.

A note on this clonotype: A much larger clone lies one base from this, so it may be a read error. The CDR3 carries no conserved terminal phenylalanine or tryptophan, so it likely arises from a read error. CDR3 bases: TGCGCCAGCGGGGACGCGAACACCGGGGAGCTGTTTTCT. It codes for CASGDANTGELFS. The J gene is TRBJ2-2, the V gene TRBV5-1; D might be TRBD1 or TRBD2, each matching 5 bases. The ends were cut back, 7 bases at V and 0 bases at J, with 7 bases in the middle. The CDR3 has 13 amino acids. Germline values: CDR1 SGHRS, CDR2 YFSETQ.

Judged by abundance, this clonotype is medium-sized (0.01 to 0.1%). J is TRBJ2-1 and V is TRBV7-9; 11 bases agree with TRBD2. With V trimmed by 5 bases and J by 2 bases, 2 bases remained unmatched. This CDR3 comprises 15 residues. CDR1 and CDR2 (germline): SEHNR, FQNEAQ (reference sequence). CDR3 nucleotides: TGTGCCAGCAGCCCGACTAGCGGGGCCTACAATGAGCAGTTCTTC. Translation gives CASSPTSGAYNEQFF.

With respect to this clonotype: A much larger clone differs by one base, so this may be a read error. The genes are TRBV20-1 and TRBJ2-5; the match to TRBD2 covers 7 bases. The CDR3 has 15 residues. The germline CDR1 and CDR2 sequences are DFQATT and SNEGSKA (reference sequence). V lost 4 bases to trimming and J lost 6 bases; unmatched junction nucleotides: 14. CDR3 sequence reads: CSATSLAEGPKTQYF. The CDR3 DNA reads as TGCAGTGCTACTTCTCTAGCGGAGGGGCCGAAGACCCAGTACTTC.

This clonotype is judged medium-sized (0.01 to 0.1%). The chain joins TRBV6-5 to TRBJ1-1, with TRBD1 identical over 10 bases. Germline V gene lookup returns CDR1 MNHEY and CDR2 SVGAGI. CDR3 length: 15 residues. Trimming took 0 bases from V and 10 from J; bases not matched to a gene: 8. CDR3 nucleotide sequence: TGTGCCAGCAGTTACTCCGGAATTGACAGGGGGCGAGCTTTCTTT. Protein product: CASSYSGIDRGRAFF.

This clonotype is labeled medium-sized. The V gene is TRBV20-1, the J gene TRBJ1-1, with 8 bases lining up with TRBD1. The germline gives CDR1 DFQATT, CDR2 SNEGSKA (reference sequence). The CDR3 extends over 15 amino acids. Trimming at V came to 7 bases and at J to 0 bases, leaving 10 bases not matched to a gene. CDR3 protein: CSVIDRGRMNTEAFF. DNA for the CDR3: TGCAGTGTCATAGACAGGGGCCGGATGAACACTGAAGCTTTCTTT.

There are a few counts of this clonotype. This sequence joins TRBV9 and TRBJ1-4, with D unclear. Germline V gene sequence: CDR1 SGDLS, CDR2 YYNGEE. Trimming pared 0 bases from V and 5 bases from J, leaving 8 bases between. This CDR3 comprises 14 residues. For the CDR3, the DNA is TGTGCCAGCAGCGTAGGGGGAATCAATGAAAAACTGTTTTTT. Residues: CASSVGGINEKLFF.

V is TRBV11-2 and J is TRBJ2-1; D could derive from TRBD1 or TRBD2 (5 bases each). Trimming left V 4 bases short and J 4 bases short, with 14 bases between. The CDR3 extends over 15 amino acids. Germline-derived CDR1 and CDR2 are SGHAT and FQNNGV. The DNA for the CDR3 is TGTGCCAGCAGCTCATACGGGACCCAATACAATGAGCAGTTCTTC. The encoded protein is CASSSYGTQYNEQFF.

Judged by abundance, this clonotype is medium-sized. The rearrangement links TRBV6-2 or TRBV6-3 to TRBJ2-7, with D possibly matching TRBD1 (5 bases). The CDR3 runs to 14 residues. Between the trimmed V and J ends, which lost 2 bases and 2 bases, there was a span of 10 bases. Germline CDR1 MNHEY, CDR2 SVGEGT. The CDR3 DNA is TGTGCCAGCAGTTACCATAGGGGCACCTACGAGCAGTACTTC. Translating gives CASSYHRGTYEQYF.

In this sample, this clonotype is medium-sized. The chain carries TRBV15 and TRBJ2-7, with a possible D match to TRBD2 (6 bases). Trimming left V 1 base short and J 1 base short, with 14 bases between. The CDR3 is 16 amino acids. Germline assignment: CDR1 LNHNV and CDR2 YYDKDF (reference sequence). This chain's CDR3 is CATSRVRGGASYEQYF. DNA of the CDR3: TGTGCCACCAGCAGAGTTCGAGGAGGGGCGTCCTACGAGCAGTACTTC.

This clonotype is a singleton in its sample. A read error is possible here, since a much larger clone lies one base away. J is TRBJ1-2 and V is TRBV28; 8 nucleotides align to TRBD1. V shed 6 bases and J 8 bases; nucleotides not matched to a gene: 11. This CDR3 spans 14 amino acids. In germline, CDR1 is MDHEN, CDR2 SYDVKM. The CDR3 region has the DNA TGTGCCAGCAGACCAGGGGGCGAGAAGGAAGGCTACACCTTC. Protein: CASRPGGEKEGYTF.

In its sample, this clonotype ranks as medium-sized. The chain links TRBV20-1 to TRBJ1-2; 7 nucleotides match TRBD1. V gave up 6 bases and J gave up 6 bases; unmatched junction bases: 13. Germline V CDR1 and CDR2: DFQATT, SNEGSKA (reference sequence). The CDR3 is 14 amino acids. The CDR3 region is CSANYRGGSDGYTF. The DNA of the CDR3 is TGCAGTGCAAACTACAGGGGTGGGTCCGATGGCTACACCTTC.

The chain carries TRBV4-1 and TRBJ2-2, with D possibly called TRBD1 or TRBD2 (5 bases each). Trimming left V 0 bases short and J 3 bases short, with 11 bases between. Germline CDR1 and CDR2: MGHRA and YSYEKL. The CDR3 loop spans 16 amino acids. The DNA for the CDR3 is TGCGCCAGCAGCCAAGAGGCAGGGACCTACACCGGGGAGCTGTTTTTT. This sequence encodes CASSQEAGTYTGELFF.

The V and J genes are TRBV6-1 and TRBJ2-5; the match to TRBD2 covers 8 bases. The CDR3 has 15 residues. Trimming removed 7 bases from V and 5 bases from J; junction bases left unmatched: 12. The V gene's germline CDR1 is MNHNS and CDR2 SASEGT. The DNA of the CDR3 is TGTGCCAGCACCCGGGGGGGGCAGGGAGGCGAGACCCAGTACTTC. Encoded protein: CASTRGGQGGETQYF.

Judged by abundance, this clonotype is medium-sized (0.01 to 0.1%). CDR3 DNA: TGTGCCAGCAGCCGTATAGCCTCCTACGAGCAGTACTTC. This encodes CASSRIASYEQYF. The chain joins TRBV3-1 to TRBJ2-7, with D hard to call. This CDR3 comprises 13 residues. Trimming removed 4 bases at V and 0 bases at J, with 7 bases between. CDR1 is LGHDT and CDR2 is YNNKEL in the germline V gene (reference sequence).